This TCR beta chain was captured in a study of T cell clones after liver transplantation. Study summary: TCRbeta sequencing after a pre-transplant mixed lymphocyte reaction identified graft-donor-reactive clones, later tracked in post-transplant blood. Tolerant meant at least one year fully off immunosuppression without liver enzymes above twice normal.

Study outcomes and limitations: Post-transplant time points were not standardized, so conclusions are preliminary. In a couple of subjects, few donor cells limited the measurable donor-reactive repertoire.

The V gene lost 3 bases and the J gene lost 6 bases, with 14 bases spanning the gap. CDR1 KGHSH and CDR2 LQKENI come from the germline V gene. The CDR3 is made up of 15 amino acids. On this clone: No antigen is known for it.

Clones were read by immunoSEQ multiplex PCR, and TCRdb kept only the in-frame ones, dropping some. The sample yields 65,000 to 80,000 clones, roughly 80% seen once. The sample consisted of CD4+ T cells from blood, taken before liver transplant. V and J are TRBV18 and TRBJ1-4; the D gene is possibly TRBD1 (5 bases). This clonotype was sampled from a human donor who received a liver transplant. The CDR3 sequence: CASSPYSGGDEKLFF. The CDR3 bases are TGTGCCAGCTCACCCTACTCTGGGGGGGATGAAAAACTGTTTTTT.